The 30 T cell receptor beta chains listed next were all sequenced from one sample in a study of OX40 agonist ivuxolimab in advanced cancers. Method: immunoSEQ multiplex PCR; TCRdb's copy keeps in-frame clones and lacks some. Here the sample spans 42,000 or so clones, 84% being singletons. The sample here was CD4+ or CD8+ T cells sorted from blood, taken in a trial of the OX40 agonist ivuxolimab. The receptors come from an adult with an advanced solid tumor such as melanoma, head and neck, liver or kidney cancer.

This clone was counted a single time. The chain is built from TRBV28 and TRBJ2-7; D unclear. Trimming shortened V by 5 bases and J by 0 bases, and 8 bases separated the two germline ends. Per germline, CDR1 MDHEN and CDR2 SYDVKM. The CDR3 has 13 amino acids. The CDR3 DNA follows: TGTGCCAGCAGTCCCGGGTTCTCCTACGAGCAGTACTTC. This gives the protein CASSPGFSYEQYF.

The rearrangement joins TRBV7-9 to TRBJ1-2, with D perhaps TRBD1 (6 bases). The CDR3 is 16 amino acids. V lost 6 bases and J lost 1, with 18 bases in between. The germline CDR1 and CDR2 sequences are SEHNR and FQNEAQ (reference sequence). CDR3 sequence reads: CASSPTGLGYNYGYTF. CDR3 sequence (DNA): TGTGCCAGCAGTCCAACAGGGCTGGGGTATAACTATGGCTACACCTTC.

The chain is built from TRBV6-1 and TRBJ2-1, with D perhaps matching TRBD1 or TRBD2 (6 bases each). The CDR3 runs to 12 residues. V was pared by 2 bases and J by 11 bases, with 10 bases between. Germline V gene lookup returns CDR1 MNHNS and CDR2 SASEGT. The DNA of the CDR3 is TGTGCCAGCAGTGAAAACCGGGGGCAGCAGTTCTTC. Encoded protein: CASSENRGQQFF.

The V and J genes are TRBV6-6 and TRBJ2-7; D might be TRBD1 (5 bases). The germline CDR1 and CDR2 sequences are MNHNY and SVGAGI (reference sequence). The CDR3 runs to 15 residues. The V and J ends lost 0 bases and 0 bases respectively, with 9 bases between them. Here the CDR3 DNA reads TGTGCCAGCAGTTACTCGGGCAGGGCCTCCTACGAGCAGTACTTC. Amino acid sequence: CASSYSGRASYEQYF.

The V call is TRBV5-6, the J call TRBJ2-5; perhaps TRBD2 as D (6 bases). The CDR3 has 14 residues. The V end was cut by 1 base, the J end by 3 bases, with 10 bases between. Germline assignment: CDR1 SGHDT and CDR2 YYEEEE. CDR3 sequence: CASSLLASEETQYF. The DNA for the CDR3 is TGTGCCAGCAGCTTGTTGGCTAGCGAAGAGACCCAGTACTTC.

The gene calls are TRBV19 and TRBJ2-1, with 10 bases that match TRBD1. Germline V lookup: CDR1 LNHDA, CDR2 SQIVND (reference sequence). V was pared by 3 bases and J by 7 bases, with 6 bases of the junction left unmatched. The CDR3 contains 15 residues. CDR3 sequence: CASSIGTGAGNEQFF. In nucleotides, the CDR3 is TGTGCCAGTAGTATCGGGACAGGGGCAGGGAATGAGCAGTTCTTC.

The CDR3 bases are TGTGCCAGCAGTCCAATGACAGGGGTCGGAGGGGAGCAGTTCTTC. Amino acid sequence: CASSPMTGVGGEQFF. This chain links TRBV6-6 with TRBJ2-1; the match to TRBD1 covers 8 bases. Germline V gives CDR1 MNHNY, CDR2 SVGAGI (reference sequence). This CDR3 is built from 15 residues. Trimming cost V 5 bases and J 10 bases; bases outside gene matches: 13.

The genes are TRBV27 and TRBJ1-1, with D uncertain. Deletions cut 6 bases from V and 4 bases from J, with 6 bases between. Germline CDR1 MNHEY, CDR2 SMNVEV (reference sequence). CDR3 length equals 11 residues. CDR3 loop: CASRTGTEAFF. In DNA form, the CDR3 reads TGTGCCAGCAGGACGGGCACTGAAGCTTTCTTT.

The chain uses TRBV6-1 and TRBJ1-1; no definite D call. CDR3 length equals 15 residues. With 6 bases removed from V and 3 bases from J, the gap between germline ends came to 17 bases. Germline V CDR1 and CDR2: MNHNS, SASEGT. For the CDR3, the DNA is TGTGCCAGCAGCCCCTGGGGTGTTATTGACACTGAAGCTTTCTTT. It codes for CASSPWGVIDTEAFF.

The chain joins TRBV6-5 to TRBJ2-1; unclear D gene. The V gene lost 2 bases and the J gene lost 7 bases, with 9 bases spanning the gap. CDR1 is MNHEY, CDR2 SVGAGI, per germline. This CDR3 has 13 amino acids. The CDR3 DNA reads as TGTGCCAGCAGTTACCCCGAGCTAAATGAGCAGTTCTTC. Translated: CASSYPELNEQFF.

The chain couples TRBV11-2 to TRBJ1-3, with unresolved D. This CDR3 has 15 amino acids. CDR1 is SGHAT, CDR2 FQNNGV, per germline. Trimming shortened V by 3 bases and J by 2 bases, and 11 bases separated the two germline ends. CDR3 DNA: TGTGCCAGCAGCTTTGAGGGAAACCCTGGAAACACCATATATTTT. Amino acid sequence: CASSFEGNPGNTIYF. The full variable domain, its missing parts supplied by reference TRBV11-2 and TRBJ1-3, is EAGVAQSPRYKIIEKRQSVAFWCNPISGHATLYWYQQILGQGPKLLIQFQNNGVVDDSQLPKDRFSAERLKGVDSTLKIQPAKLEDSAVYLCASSFEGNPGNTIYFGEGSWLTVV.

The chain has TRBV11-2 and TRBJ2-7; possible D gene TRBD1, 6 bases. Germline V CDR1 and CDR2: SGHAT, FQNNGV. The CDR3 has 16 residues. The ends were cut back, 5 bases at V and 2 bases at J, with 19 bases in the middle. CDR3: CASSQRGSRGPYEQYF. CDR3 in DNA: TGTGCCAGCAGCCAGAGGGGCAGCAGGGGACCCTACGAGCAGTACTTC.

CDR3 coding DNA: TGTGCCAGCAGTTTACGGGGCACAGATACGCAGTATTTT. Encoded protein: CASSLRGTDTQYF. V is TRBV28 and J is TRBJ2-3; D gene ambiguous. Germline CDR1 MDHEN, CDR2 SYDVKM. V was pared by 2 bases and J by 1 base, with 4 bases between. The CDR3 loop spans 13 amino acids.

This CDR3 is CAIDMGNTEAFF. In DNA form, the CDR3 reads TGTGCCATCGACATGGGGAACACTGAAGCTTTCTTT. The rearrangement joins TRBV2 to TRBJ1-1; D unclear. Germline CDR1 and CDR2: SNHLY and FYNNEI. This CDR3 comprises 12 residues. The germline V and J ends were trimmed by 10 bases and 1 base, with 10 bases remaining between them.

The J gene is TRBJ2-7, the V gene TRBV5-1, with D uncertain. This CDR3 has 15 residues. V was cut by 0 bases and J by 7 bases, with 17 bases left in between. The V gene's germline CDR1 is SGHRS and CDR2 YFSETQ. CDR3 sequence reads: CASSLEGLLGGEQYF. For the CDR3, the DNA is TGCGCCAGCAGCTTGGAAGGGTTGCTTGGCGGAGAGCAGTACTTC.

This chain connects TRBV13 to TRBJ2-1; D call uncertain. Trimming pared 1 base from V and 0 bases from J, leaving 7 bases between. The CDR3 is made up of 15 amino acids. Germline V gene lookup returns CDR1 PRHDT and CDR2 FYEKMQ (reference sequence). CDR3 in amino acids: CASSLVLSSYNEQFF. The CDR3 nucleotides read TGTGCCAGCAGCTTAGTCCTGAGCTCCTACAATGAGCAGTTCTTC.

The chain uses TRBV27 and TRBJ1-1; possibly TRBD1 for D (5 bases). This CDR3 is built from 16 residues. Between the trimmed V and J ends, which lost 5 bases and 2 bases, there was a span of 18 bases. CDR1 is MNHEY and CDR2 is SMNVEV in the germline V gene (reference sequence). The CDR3 loop is CASSPRFDGGNTEAFF. The DNA for the CDR3 is TGTGCCAGCAGTCCCAGATTTGACGGGGGAAACACTGAAGCTTTCTTT.

Only a few counts were recorded for this clone. The rearrangement joins TRBV19 to TRBJ1-2, with D perhaps matching TRBD1 (5 bases). Germline CDR1 and CDR2: LNHDA and SQIVND (reference sequence). The V gene lost 5 bases and the J gene lost 4 bases, with 11 bases spanning the gap. This CDR3 is 13 amino acids long. In nucleotides, the CDR3 is TGTGCCAGTAGTCCCGGGACTCTCTATGGCTACACCTTC. Translating it yields CASSPGTLYGYTF. The whole variable domain, remainder taken from reference TRBV19 and TRBJ1-2, is DGGITQSPKYLFRKEGQNVTLSCEQNLNHDAMYWYRQDPGQGLRLIYYSQIVNDFQKGDIAEGYSVSREKKESFPLTVTSAQKNPTAFYLCASSPGTLYGYTFGSGTRLTVV.

This clone has a single count. J is TRBJ2-6 and V is TRBV9; 8 bases align to TRBD2. The CDR3 contains 19 residues. The V segment lost 3 bases and the J segment 0 bases; nucleotides outside the gene matches: 11. Germline CDR1 is SGDLS and CDR2 is YYNGEE. CDR3 amino acids: CASSGPPGGASSGANVLTF. The CDR3 DNA follows: TGTGCCAGCAGCGGTCCCCCGGGAGGGGCCAGCTCTGGGGCCAACGTCCTGACTTTC.

The chain has TRBV4-2 and TRBJ2-7, with TRBD1 matching over 8 bases. There are 15 residues in the CDR3. Trimming removed 4 bases from V and 2 bases from J; junction bases left unmatched: 7. Germline assignment: CDR1 LGHNA and CDR2 YNFKEQ. The CDR3 DNA is TGTGCCAGCAGCCGAGAGACAGGGGCAACCTACGAGCAGTACTTC. Its protein product is CASSRETGATYEQYF.

The chain links TRBV29-1 to TRBJ2-7, with D unclear. CDR1 and CDR2 (germline): SQVTM, ANQGSEA. With 1 base removed from V and 0 bases from J, the gap between germline ends came to 4 bases. The CDR3 totals 12 residues. CDR3 sequence: CSVEGSSYEQYF. Here the CDR3 DNA reads TGCAGCGTTGAAGGGAGCTCCTACGAGCAGTACTTC.

This clone was recorded once. The chain combines TRBV9 with TRBJ2-3; 7 bases match TRBD2. The J segment lost 1 base and the V segment lost 2 bases, leaving 4 bases of the junction unmatched. Germline CDR1 is SGDLS and CDR2 is YYNGEE. The CDR3 runs 15 residues. CDR3 region: CASSVGGFGTDTQYF. For the CDR3, the DNA is TGTGCCAGCAGCGTGGGGGGGTTTGGCACAGATACGCAGTATTTT.

CDR3 nucleotide sequence: TGTGCCACCAGCACTACAGGGGTGAATGGCTACACCTTC. The encoded protein is CATSTTGVNGYTF. V and J are TRBV15 and TRBJ1-2; 7 bases fit TRBD1. There are 13 residues in the CDR3. After removal of 4 bases from V and 6 bases from J, the junction contained 5 bases not matched to a gene. Looked up from germline, CDR1 is LNHNV and CDR2 is YYDKDF (reference sequence).

V is TRBV5-1 and J is TRBJ2-1; 9 bases agree with TRBD2. This CDR3 spans 15 amino acids. Per germline, CDR1 SGHRS and CDR2 YFSETQ. V shed 4 bases and J 6 bases; nucleotides not matched to a gene: 8. Written as DNA, the CDR3 is TGCGCCAGCAGCCAGATTTTAGCGGGGGCCAATGAGCAGTTCTTC. This sequence encodes CASSQILAGANEQFF.

The chain uses TRBV4-1 and TRBJ2-3, with D perhaps being TRBD1 or TRBD2 (5 bases each). Trimming took off 2 bases at V and 3 bases at J, with 18 bases between the two ends. CDR1 and CDR2 (germline): MGHRA, YSYEKL. The CDR3 covers 17 residues. The CDR3 sequence: CASSQLFGGEETDTQYF. The CDR3 bases are TGCGCCAGCAGCCAATTATTTGGGGGAGAGGAAACAGATACGCAGTATTTT.

The V and J genes are TRBV27 and TRBJ1-1; 8 bases map to TRBD1. The CDR3 loop spans 12 amino acids. V lost 5 bases to trimming and J lost 11 bases; unmatched junction nucleotides: 7. The germline gives CDR1 MNHEY, CDR2 SMNVEV (reference sequence). CDR3 nucleotide sequence: TGTGCCAGCAGTCCTTCGACAGGGGATGCTTTCTTT. Its translation: CASSPSTGDAFF.

The V call is TRBV5-1, the J call TRBJ2-1; TRBD2 might be the D (6 bases). The V gene lost 1 base and the J gene lost 0 bases, with 11 bases spanning the gap. CDR3 length: 16 amino acids. The germline CDR1 and CDR2 sequences are SGHRS and YFSETQ. CDR3 DNA sequence: TGCGCCAGCAGCTTGACAGGACTAAGCTCCTACAATGAGCAGTTCTTC. Encoded protein: CASSLTGLSSYNEQFF. Full variable domain (rest looked up from reference TRBV5-1 and TRBJ2-1): KAGVTQTPRYLIKTRGQQVTLSCSPISGHRSVSWYQQTPGQGLQFLFEYFSETQRNKGNFPGRFSGRQFSNSRSEMNVSTLELGDSALYLCASSLTGLSSYNEQFFGPGTRLTVL.

This chain connects TRBV7-7 to TRBJ2-7, with D unclear. Trimming stripped 9 bases from V and 3 bases from J, with 15 bases between. This CDR3 is 13 amino acids long. Germline CDR1 SSHAT, CDR2 FNYEAQ (reference sequence). CDR3 DNA: TGTGCCAGTTCTCGTCTGCTGGACTACGAGCAGTACTTC. Its translation: CASSRLLDYEQYF.

This chain connects TRBV18 to TRBJ2-7, with 14 bases identical to TRBD2. Germline CDR1 and CDR2: KGHSH and LQKENI. The CDR3 spans 15 residues. V lost 7 bases, J lost 2 bases, and 4 bases stayed unmatched. This CDR3 reads CASLGGLAGAYEQYF. The CDR3 DNA is TGTGCCAGCTTAGGGGGACTAGCGGGGGCCTACGAGCAGTACTTC. The variable domain in full, with the rest retrieved from reference TRBV18 and TRBJ2-7, is NAGVMQNPRHLVRRRGQEARLRCSPMKGHSHVYWYRQLPEEGLKFMVYLQKENIIDESGMPKERFSAEFPKEGPSILRIQQVVRGDSAAYFCASLGGLAGAYEQYFGPGTRLTVT.

The chain links TRBV6-1 to TRBJ1-2; 7 bases are a match to TRBD1. The CDR3 spans 14 residues. CDR1 is MNHNS and CDR2 is SASEGT in the germline V gene. V lost 5 bases and J lost 4; bases outside the gene matches: 7. The CDR3 nucleotides are TGTGCCAGCAGTCCGGGACAGCAGACCTATGGCTACACCTTC. It yields the protein CASSPGQQTYGYTF.